This entry lists 19 T cell receptor beta chains sequenced from one sample in a study of glioma-infiltrating T cells after dendritic cell vaccination. Using immunoSEQ multiplex PCR, the repertoire was profiled, and TCRdb retains in-frame clones only, with some absent. The data contain about 92,000 clones, just over 85% of them singletons. This material consisted of blood, taken before dendritic cell vaccination. Every receptor here comes from a human donor with glioblastoma.

The chain employs TRBV9 and TRBJ2-7; D is perhaps TRBD2 (5 bases). CDR1 and CDR2 from the germline V gene are SGDLS and YYNGEE. V was clipped by 2 bases and J by 0 bases, with 6 bases between them. This CDR3 spans 13 amino acids. CDR3 nucleotide sequence: TGTGCCAGCAGCGTCGAGGGCTCCTACGAGCAGTACTTC. Amino acid sequence: CASSVEGSYEQYF.

The chain links TRBV18 to TRBJ2-7, with D perhaps TRBD1 (6 bases). Germline loops: CDR1 KGHSH, CDR2 LQKENI. V was pared by 6 bases and J by 2 bases, with 14 bases between. This CDR3 is built from 14 residues. This CDR3 reads CASSEQGVPYEQYF. As DNA, the CDR3 is TGTGCCAGCTCCGAACAGGGCGTTCCCTACGAGCAGTACTTC.

This clone has a handful of counts. J is TRBJ2-3 and V is TRBV7-6, with 11 bases that match TRBD1. With V trimmed by 5 bases and J by 4 bases, 5 bases remained unmatched. This CDR3 has 15 amino acids. Germline CDR1 and CDR2: SGHVS and FNYEAQ. CDR3 protein: CASSRGTGGSDTQYF. The CDR3 nucleotides read TGTGCCAGCAGCCGTGGGACAGGGGGGTCAGATACGCAGTATTTT.

This chain uses TRBV13 with TRBJ2-7; 8 nucleotides line up with TRBD1. V gave up 6 bases and J gave up 1 base; unmatched junction bases: 5. There are 14 residues in the CDR3. Per germline, CDR1 PRHDT and CDR2 FYEKMQ (reference sequence). The DNA for the CDR3 is TGTGCCAGCAGTTCCGGACAGGGTTCCTACGAGCAGTACTTC. Residues: CASSSGQGSYEQYF.

This clone was detected a few times. V is TRBV15 and J is TRBJ2-1, with 10 bases fitting TRBD2. V lost 5 bases to trimming and J lost 3 bases; unmatched junction nucleotides: 4. The CDR3 loop spans 15 amino acids. The germline gives CDR1 LNHNV, CDR2 YYDKDF (reference sequence). The CDR3 DNA is TGTGCCACCAGCGTTAGCGGGAGGATCTACAATGAGCAGTTCTTC. Translated: CATSVSGRIYNEQFF.

V is TRBV14 and J is TRBJ1-1, with D uncertain. CDR1 and CDR2 (germline): SGHDN, FVKESK. The length of the CDR3 is 13 residues. The V gene lost 1 base and the J gene lost 5 bases, with 8 bases spanning the gap. CDR3 in DNA: TGTGCCAGCAGCCAAGCCCGGTGGACTGAAGCTTTCTTT. Its protein is CASSQARWTEAFF.

The rearrangement links TRBV5-1 to TRBJ2-2, with 10 nucleotides matching TRBD1. The V segment lost 4 bases and the J segment 6 bases; nucleotides outside the gene matches: 6. The CDR3 has 15 residues. The germline V gene has CDR1 SGHRS and CDR2 YFSETQ. The CDR3 region has the DNA TGCGCCAGCAGCCCCGGGACAGGGGAGGCCGGGGAGCTGTTTTTT. Residues: CASSPGTGEAGELFF.

V gene TRBV18 combines with J gene TRBJ1-4; D might be TRBD1 (5 bases). CDR3 length equals 15 residues. V dropped 1 base and J dropped 6 bases, with 12 bases sitting between them. In germline, CDR1 is KGHSH, CDR2 LQKENI. CDR3 in DNA: TGTGCCAGCTCACCACGTGGGGGGTTCGATGAAAAACTGTTTTTT. As protein: CASSPRGGFDEKLFF.

This clone turned up a few times. V gene TRBV4-3 combines with J gene TRBJ1-3; perhaps TRBD1 as D (5 bases). Germline CDR1 reads LGHNA; CDR2 reads YSLEER. V lost 0 bases and J 4 bases, leaving 13 bases between the germline ends. The CDR3 totals 16 residues. In DNA form, the CDR3 reads TGCGCCAGCAGCCAAGATCGAGCAGGGTCCGGAAACACCATATATTTT. Translation: CASSQDRAGSGNTIYF.

This clone was counted a single time. The chain carries TRBV4-3 and TRBJ2-3, with D possibly being TRBD2 (6 bases). Per the germline V gene, CDR1 is LGHNA and CDR2 is YSLEER. This CDR3 is 15 amino acids long. Deletions cut 1 base from V and 1 base from J, with 9 bases between. The CDR3 region is CASSQGGEGTDTQYF. The CDR3 DNA reads TGCGCCAGCAGCCAAGGGGGGGAAGGCACAGATACGCAGTATTTT.

This chain uses TRBV25-1 with TRBJ1-4; D is perhaps TRBD1 (6 bases). CDR1 is MGHDK and CDR2 is SYGVNS in the germline V gene. This CDR3 region has 15 residues. Trimming cost V 4 bases and J 0 bases, with 9 bases left between them. The CDR3 loop is CASSVQGPTNEKLFF. CDR3 nucleotide sequence: TGTGCCAGCAGTGTTCAGGGGCCAACTAATGAAAAACTGTTTTTT.

V gene TRBV7-9 combines with J gene TRBJ2-5, with TRBD1 matching 9 bases. Trimming at V came to 5 bases and at J to 5 bases, leaving 9 bases not matched to a gene. CDR3 length equals 15 residues. Germline V CDR1 and CDR2: SEHNR, FQNEAQ (reference sequence). CDR3 sequence reads: CASSADRGILETQYF. In nucleotides, the CDR3 is TGTGCCAGCAGCGCGGACAGGGGAATTTTGGAGACCCAGTACTTC. Full variable domain (remainder filled in from reference TRBV7-9 and TRBJ2-5): DTGVSQNPRHKITKRGQNVTFRCDPISEHNRLYWYRQTLGQGPEFLTYFQNEAQLEKSRLLSDRFSAERPKGSFSTLEIQRTEQGDSAMYLCASSADRGILETQYFGPGTRLLVL.

This chain connects TRBV5-1 to TRBJ2-5, with 9 positions matching TRBD2. Germline values: CDR1 SGHRS, CDR2 YFSETQ. The CDR3 is made up of 13 amino acids. The V segment lost 5 bases and the J segment 5 bases; nucleotides outside the gene matches: 4. The CDR3 protein is CASRFGTSETQYF. The DNA for the CDR3 is TGCGCCAGCAGATTCGGGACTAGCGAGACCCAGTACTTC.

The chain recombines TRBV4-3 with TRBJ2-2, with 10 bases aligning to TRBD1. Germline assignment: CDR1 LGHNA and CDR2 YSLEER. CDR3 size: 15 residues. V lost 3 bases and J lost 6; bases outside the gene matches: 4. The CDR3 sequence is CASSQGTGVAGELFF. Here the CDR3 DNA reads TGCGCCAGCAGCCAGGGGACAGGGGTGGCCGGGGAGCTGTTTTTT.

The chain recombines TRBV7-9 with TRBJ2-7; possibly TRBD1 for D (5 bases). Germline V gene data show CDR1 as SEHNR and CDR2 as FQNEAQ (reference sequence). Deletions cut 0 bases from V and 10 bases from J, with 10 bases between. This CDR3 region has 12 residues. CDR3 DNA: TGTGCCAGCAGCTTAGCGCAGGGTCCCCAGTACTTC. The encoded protein is CASSLAQGPQYF.

In this sample, this clone turned up once. The rearrangement joins TRBV7-3 to TRBJ2-3; D perhaps matches TRBD2 (6 bases). The V end was cut by 4 bases, the J end by 2 bases, with 13 bases between. There are 15 residues in the CDR3. Germline V gene sequence: CDR1 SGHTA, CDR2 FQGTGA. CDR3 DNA: TGTGCCAGCAGCTCAAGTGGGGGGTTCACAGATACGCAGTATTTT. It specifies CASSSSGGFTDTQYF.

This chain uses TRBV23-1 with TRBJ2-7; 9 bases line up with TRBD1. TRBV23-1 is an open reading frame, and its role is uncertain. The CDR3 is 17 residues long. V lost 3 bases, J lost 0 bases, and 9 bases stayed unmatched. CDR3 DNA sequence: TGCGCCAGCAGTCACAATTCGGACAGGGGATACTCCTACGAGCAGTACTTC. This codes for CASSHNSDRGYSYEQYF.

The chain carries TRBV19 and TRBJ2-5, with D tentatively TRBD2 (6 bases). CDR1 is LNHDA and CDR2 is SQIVND in the germline V gene (reference sequence). This CDR3 is built from 14 residues. The V gene lost 6 bases and the J gene lost 1 base, with 12 bases spanning the gap. CDR3 region: CASRSGGSQETQYF. The CDR3, as DNA: TGTGCCAGTAGGTCAGGAGGGAGCCAAGAGACCCAGTACTTC.

This clone was observed a few times. This rearrangement joins TRBV15 to TRBJ2-6; a weak D match, TRBD1 (6 bases). Trimming shortened V by 0 bases and J by 0 bases, and 12 bases separated the two germline ends. The germline gives CDR1 LNHNV, CDR2 YYDKDF (reference sequence). The CDR3 covers 18 residues. CDR3 loop: CATSRDGTPYSGANVLTF. In DNA, the CDR3 is TGTGCCACCAGCAGAGATGGGACACCTTACTCTGGGGCCAACGTCCTGACTTTC.